The T cell receptor beta chain described here comes from a study of blood T cell repertoires in COVID-19. Overall study context: COVID-19 samples, acute and convalescent, were from the United States, Italy and Spain. The analysed material was cDNA or gDNA that came from T cells, B-cell-depleted T cells, or PBMCs.

V shed 5 bases and J shed 9 bases, with 14 bases lying between them. CDR3 length: 14 amino acids. Germline CDR1 is ENHRY and CDR2 is SYGVKD. In the authors' methods: Quantification of nucleated cells was approximated via reference gene primer amplification. Libraries were prepared by immunoSEQ multiplex PCR; TCRdb keeps only in-frame clonotypes and omits some of them. From that table come the V and J calls and clone size; the DNA was used to work out D and trimming. This sample yields over 100,000 clones, of which more than 85% are seen a single time; about a fifth belongs to the top ten. The sequenced material came from peripheral blood. The chain recombines TRBV10-3 with TRBJ1-6; D is perhaps TRBD1 (6 bases). The receptor was derived from a human donor with acute or convalescent COVID-19. The donor label of this sample is uncertain. The CDR3 here is CAISLQGLGSPLHF. The DNA for the CDR3 is TGTGCCATCAGTTTGCAGGGGCTGGGTTCACCCCTCCACTTT.